This T cell receptor (beta chain) was obtained from a study of T-cell memory formation after mild COVID-19. To note about this clonotype: Its antigen remains unknown. A much larger clone differs by one base, so this may be a read error.

cDNA libraries for TCR alpha and TCR beta, carrying sample barcodes and UMIs, came from 5'RACE with constant-segment primers. Via MiXCR, TCRdb re-called the 5' RACE reads, giving one row per CDR3 protein. The repertoire has some 600,000 distinct CDR3 sequences, approximately 15% of them found once; the top ten carry about 7.4%. The ends were cut back, 4 bases at V and 3 bases at J, with 16 bases in the middle. The V gene's germline CDR1 is LGHDT and CDR2 YNNKEL (reference sequence). This CDR3 comprises 15 residues. Study observations and caveats: Pre-infection memory carried some responding clones, suggesting that cross-reactive memory joined. Contracting CD8+ clones were enriched in EMRA, CD4+ mainly in CM and EM. Clones contracting day 15 to 85 were balanced CD4/CD8; later expanders leaned CD4+.

The receptor was derived from an adult woman who had mild COVID-19 (a few samples of this study predate the infection). Cell type and time point are not known. Specimen: PBMCs or a T cell subset sorted from them (not recorded which). The J gene is TRBJ2-7, the V gene TRBV3-1, with D perhaps TRBD1 (5 bases). The CDR3 protein is CASSLGGHGIYEQYF. The CDR3 DNA reads as TGTGCCAGCAGCCTAGGCGGACATGGGATCTACGAGCAGTACTTC.